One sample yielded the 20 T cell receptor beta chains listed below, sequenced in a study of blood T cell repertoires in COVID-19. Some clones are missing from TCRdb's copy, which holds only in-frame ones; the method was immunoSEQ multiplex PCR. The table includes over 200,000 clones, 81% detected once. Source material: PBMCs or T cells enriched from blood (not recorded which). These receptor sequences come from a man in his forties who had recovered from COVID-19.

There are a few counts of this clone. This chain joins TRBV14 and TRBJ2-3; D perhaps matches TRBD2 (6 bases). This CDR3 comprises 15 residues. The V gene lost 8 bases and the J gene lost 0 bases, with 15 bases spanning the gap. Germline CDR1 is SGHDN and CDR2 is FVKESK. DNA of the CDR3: TGTGCCAGCTCAGATCGGGGGTGGAGCACAGATACGCAGTATTTT. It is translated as CASSDRGWSTDTQYF.

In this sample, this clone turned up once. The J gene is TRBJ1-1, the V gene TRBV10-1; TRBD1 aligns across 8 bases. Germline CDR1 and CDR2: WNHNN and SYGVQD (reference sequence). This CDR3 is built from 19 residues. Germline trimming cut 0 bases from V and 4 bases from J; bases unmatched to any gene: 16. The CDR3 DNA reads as TGCGCCAGCAGTGAGTCAAGGAGATTAAGGACAGGGAAGTCCACTGAAGCTTTCTTT. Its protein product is CASSESRRLRTGKSTEAFF.

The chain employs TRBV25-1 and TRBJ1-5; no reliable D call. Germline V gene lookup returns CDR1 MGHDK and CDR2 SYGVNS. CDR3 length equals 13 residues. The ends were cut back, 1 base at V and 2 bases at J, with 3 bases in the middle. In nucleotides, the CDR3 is TGTGCCAGCAGTGAATCGGGCAATCAGCCCCAGCATTTT. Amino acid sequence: CASSESGNQPQHF.

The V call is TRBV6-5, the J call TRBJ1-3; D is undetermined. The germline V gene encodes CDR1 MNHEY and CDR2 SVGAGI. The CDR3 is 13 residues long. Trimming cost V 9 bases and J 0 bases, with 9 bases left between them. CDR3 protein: CASGMSSGNTIYF. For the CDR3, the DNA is TGTGCCAGTGGTATGAGCTCTGGAAACACCATATATTTT.

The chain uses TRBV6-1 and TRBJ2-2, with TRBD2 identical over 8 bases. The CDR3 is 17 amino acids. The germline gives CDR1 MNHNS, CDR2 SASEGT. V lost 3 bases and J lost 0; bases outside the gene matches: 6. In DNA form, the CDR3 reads TGTGCCAGCAGTGATTGGCTAGCGGGCACGAACACCGGGGAGCTGTTTTTT. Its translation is CASSDWLAGTNTGELFF.

The CDR3 bases are TGTGCCAGCCTAGCGGGGGGGTGGACCCAGTACTTC. Encoded protein: CASLAGGWTQYF. V gene TRBV2 combines with J gene TRBJ2-5; 12 positions agree with TRBD2. Trimming cost V 8 bases and J 7 bases; bases outside gene matches: 2. This CDR3 contains 12 residues. The germline CDR1 and CDR2 sequences are SNHLY and FYNNEI.

The CDR3 DNA reads TGTGCCAGCAGCCCCCAAGGGGTGGGAGGCTACACCTTC. This codes for CASSPQGVGGYTF. The chain links TRBV2 to TRBJ1-2; the D gene is possibly TRBD1 (5 bases). This CDR3 spans 13 amino acids. In germline, CDR1 is SNHLY, CDR2 FYNNEI. V lost 6 bases to trimming and J lost 8 bases, with 16 bases between them.

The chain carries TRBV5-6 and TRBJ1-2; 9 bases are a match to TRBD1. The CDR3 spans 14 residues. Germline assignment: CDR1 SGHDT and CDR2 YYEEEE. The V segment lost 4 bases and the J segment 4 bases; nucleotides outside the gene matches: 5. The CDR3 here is CASSPGTGPYGYTF. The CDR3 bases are TGTGCCAGCAGCCCCGGGACAGGGCCCTATGGCTACACCTTC. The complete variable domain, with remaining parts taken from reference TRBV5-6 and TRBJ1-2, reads DAGVTQSPTHLIKTRGQQVTLRCSPKSGHDTVSWYQQALGQGPQFIFQYYEEEERQRGNFPDRFSGHQFPNYSSELNVNALLLGDSALYLCASSPGTGPYGYTFGSGTRLTVV.

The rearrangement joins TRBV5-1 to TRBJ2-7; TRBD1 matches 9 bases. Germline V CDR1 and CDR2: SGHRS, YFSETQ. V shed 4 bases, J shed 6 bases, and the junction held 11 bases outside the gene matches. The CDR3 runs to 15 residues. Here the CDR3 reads CASSPDGDRVGEQYF. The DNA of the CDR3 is TGCGCCAGCAGCCCCGATGGGGACAGGGTAGGCGAGCAGTACTTC.

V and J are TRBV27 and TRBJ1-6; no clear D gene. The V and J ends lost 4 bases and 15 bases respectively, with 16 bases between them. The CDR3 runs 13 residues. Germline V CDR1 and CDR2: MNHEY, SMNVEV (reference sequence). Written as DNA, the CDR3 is TGTGCCAGCAGTTCAGGTCCTAAAGGTATCCTCCACTTT. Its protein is CASSSGPKGILHF.

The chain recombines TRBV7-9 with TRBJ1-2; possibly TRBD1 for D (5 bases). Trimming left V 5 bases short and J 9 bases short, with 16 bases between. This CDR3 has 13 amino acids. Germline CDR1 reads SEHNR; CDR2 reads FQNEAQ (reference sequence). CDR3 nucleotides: TGTGCCAGCAGCAGAGACAGTAGCCTAAGCTACACCTTC. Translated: CASSRDSSLSYTF.

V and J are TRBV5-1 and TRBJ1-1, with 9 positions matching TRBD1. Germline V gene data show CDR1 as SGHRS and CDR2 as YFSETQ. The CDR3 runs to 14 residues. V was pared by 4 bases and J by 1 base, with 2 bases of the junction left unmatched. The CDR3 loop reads CASSGQGSNTEAFF. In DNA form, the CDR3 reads TGCGCCAGCAGCGGACAGGGGTCGAACACTGAAGCTTTCTTT.

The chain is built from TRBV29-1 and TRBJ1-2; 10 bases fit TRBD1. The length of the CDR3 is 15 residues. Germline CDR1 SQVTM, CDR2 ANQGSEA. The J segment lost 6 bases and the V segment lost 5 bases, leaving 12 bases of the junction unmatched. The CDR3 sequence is CSVPGTGVTRHGYTF. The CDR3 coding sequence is TGCAGCGTTCCCGGGACAGGGGTCACCAGGCATGGCTACACCTTC.

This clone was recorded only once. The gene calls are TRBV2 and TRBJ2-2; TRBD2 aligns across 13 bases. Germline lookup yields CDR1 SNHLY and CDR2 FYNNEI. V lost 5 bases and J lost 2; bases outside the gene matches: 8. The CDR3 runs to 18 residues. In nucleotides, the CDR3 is TGTGCCAGCAGTCTTTTAGGACTAGCGGGGGTTAACACCGGGGAGCTGTTTTTT. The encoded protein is CASSLLGLAGVNTGELFF.

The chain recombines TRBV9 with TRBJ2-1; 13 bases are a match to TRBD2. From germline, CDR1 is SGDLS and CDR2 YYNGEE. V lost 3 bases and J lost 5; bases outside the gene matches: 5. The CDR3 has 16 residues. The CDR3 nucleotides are TGTGCCAGCAGCGGAGAAGGACTAGCGGGGGACAATGAGCAGTTCTTC. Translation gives CASSGEGLAGDNEQFF.

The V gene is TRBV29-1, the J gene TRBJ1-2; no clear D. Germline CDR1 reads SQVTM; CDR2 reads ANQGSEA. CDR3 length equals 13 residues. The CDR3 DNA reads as TGCAGTCGGGTCCACCCTCTTAACTATGGCTACACCTTC. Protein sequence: CSRVHPLNYGYTF.

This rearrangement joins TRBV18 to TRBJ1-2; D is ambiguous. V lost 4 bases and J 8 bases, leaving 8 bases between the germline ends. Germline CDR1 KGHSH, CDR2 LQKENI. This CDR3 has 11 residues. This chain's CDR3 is CASSLRVGYTF. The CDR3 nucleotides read TGTGCCAGCTCACTGCGGGTCGGCTACACCTTC.

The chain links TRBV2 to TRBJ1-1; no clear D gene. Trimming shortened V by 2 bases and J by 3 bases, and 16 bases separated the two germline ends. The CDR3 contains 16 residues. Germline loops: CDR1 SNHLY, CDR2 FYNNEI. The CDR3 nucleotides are TGTGCCAGCAGTGAAAATAGCGGTACACTCTACACTGAAGCTTTCTTT. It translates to CASSENSGTLYTEAFF.

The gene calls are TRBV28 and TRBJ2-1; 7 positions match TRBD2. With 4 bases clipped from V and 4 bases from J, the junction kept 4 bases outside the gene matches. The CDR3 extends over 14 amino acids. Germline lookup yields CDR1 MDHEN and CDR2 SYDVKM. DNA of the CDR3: TGTGCCAGCAGTTCCCCGGGAGGATACAATGAGCAGTTCTTC. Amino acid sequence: CASSSPGGYNEQFF.

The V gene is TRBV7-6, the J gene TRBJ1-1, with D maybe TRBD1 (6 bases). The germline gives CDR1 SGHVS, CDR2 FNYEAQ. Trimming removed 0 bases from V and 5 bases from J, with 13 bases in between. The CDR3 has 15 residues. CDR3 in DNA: TGTGCCAGCAGCTTAGCTTTCGGGCAGGGGACTGAAGCTTTCTTT. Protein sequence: CASSLAFGQGTEAFF.